A few counts support the clone carrying this T cell receptor (beta chain). The target antigen is unknown. The sample originates from a study of T cells after yellow fever vaccination. About the study: SMART-Seq v4 Ultra Low Input prepared the low-cell-number fractions.

Findings of the study overall: Primary-vaccination clones mostly resurfaced post-booster (approximately 96% CD4, roughly 87% CD8).

Germline CDR1 reads DFQATT; CDR2 reads SNEGSKA (reference sequence). The CDR3 is 14 residues long. Trimming took off 6 bases at V and 6 bases at J, with 17 bases between the two ends. Each CDR3 protein is one row after TCRdb ran MiXCR on the 5' RACE reads. The repertoire has 500,000 to 650,000 distinct CDR3 sequences, roughly 14% of them found once; the top ten carry over 12%. Sequenced here: PBMCs, sampled on the day of the yellow fever booster vaccination. This clonotype was sampled from a man younger than 45 who received the YFV17D yellow fever vaccine. The chain recombines TRBV20-1 with TRBJ2-2; D is tentatively TRBD1 or TRBD2 (6 bases each). The CDR3 spells CSAKQGGAAGELFF. For the CDR3, the DNA is TGCAGTGCCAAACAGGGAGGTGCAGCCGGGGAGCTGTTTTTT.